This T cell receptor (beta chain) emerged from a study of blood T cell repertoires in COVID-19. The overall study: Sites across the United States, Italy and Spain contributed samples from acute and convalescent COVID-19. Nucleic acid was either cDNA or gDNA, and it came from T cells, B-cell-depleted T cells, or PBMCs.

Original data processing: The assay estimated nucleated cells by amplifying reference gene primers. The protocol was immunoSEQ multiplex PCR, while the TCRdb copy is restricted to in-frame clones and leaves out a portion. From that table come the V and J calls and clone size; the DNA was used to work out D and trimming. The profile covers about 55,000 clones, with roughly 85% appearing a single time and 5.5% to 6% taken by the ten largest. V lost 4 bases and J lost 0, with 20 bases in between. Germline-derived CDR1 and CDR2 are SGHTA and FQGNSA. The CDR3 is 18 residues long. The TCR was taken from a human donor in a cohort sampled during active or convalescent COVID-19. Source material: peripheral blood. The rearrangement links TRBV7-2 to TRBJ2-3; maybe TRBD2 (6 bases). Written as DNA, the CDR3 is TGTGCCAGCAGCTACGGGGGTTCGCGGGTCTCGAGCACAGATACGCAGTATTTT. Its translation is CASSYGGSRVSSTDTQYF. Using reference TRBV7-2 and TRBJ2-3 for the parts outside the CDR3, the full variable domain is GAGVSQSPSNKVTEKGKDVELRCDPISGHTALYWYRQSLGQGLEFLIYFQGNSAPDKSGLPSDRFSAERTGGSVSTLTIQRTQQEDSAVYLCASSYGGSRVSSTDTQYFGPGTRLTVL.